What follows is one T cell receptor (beta chain) and its context. The antigen is undetermined. Clones were sequenced by immunoSEQ multiplex PCR, and TCRdb holds only the in-frame ones, with some missing. The sample includes some 87,000 clones, 70% to 90% of them seen just once. This entry is derived from a study of a mutant IDH1 vaccine in newly diagnosed glioma. Study-wide context: There were approximately 60% males and around 40% females among treated patients, whose mean age was approximately 38 years. Antecedent treatment encompassed radiotherapy, temozolomide, or their combination; the majority received both.

The time point here: week 47, end of study. With topical imiquimod, each dose of the vaccine consisted of 300 ug of mutant IDH1 20-mer peptide. Regarding the study as a whole: Vaccination elicited immune responses in approximately 92% of patients.

This specimen consisted of PBMCs, obtained from a glioma patient whose treatment included an IDH1 peptide vaccine. The sequence was collected from a man in his forties with glioma.

The CDR3 nucleotides read TGTGCCAGCAGTGAGGGCAGGGGGCAGTACGAGCAGTACTTC. As protein: CASSEGRGQYEQYF. The chain links TRBV6-1 to TRBJ2-7; 8 nucleotides align to TRBD1. CDR1 and CDR2 (germline): MNHNS, SASEGT. V dropped 3 bases and J dropped 4; count of bases not matched to a gene: 5. CDR3 length: 14 amino acids.